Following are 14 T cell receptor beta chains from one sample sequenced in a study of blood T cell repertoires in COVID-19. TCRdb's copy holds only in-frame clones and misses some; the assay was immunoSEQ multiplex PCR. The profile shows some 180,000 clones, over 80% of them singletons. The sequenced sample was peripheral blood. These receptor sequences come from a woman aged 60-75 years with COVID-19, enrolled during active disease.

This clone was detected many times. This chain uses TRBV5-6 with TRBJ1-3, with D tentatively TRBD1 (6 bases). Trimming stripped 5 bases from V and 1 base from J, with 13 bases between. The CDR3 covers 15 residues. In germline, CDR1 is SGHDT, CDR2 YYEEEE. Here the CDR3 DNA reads TGTGCCAGCAGACAAACAGGGAAATCTGGAAACACCATATATTTT. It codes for CASRQTGKSGNTIYF.

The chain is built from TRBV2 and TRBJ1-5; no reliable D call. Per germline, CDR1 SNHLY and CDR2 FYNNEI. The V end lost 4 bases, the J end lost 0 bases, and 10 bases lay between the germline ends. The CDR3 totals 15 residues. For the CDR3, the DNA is TGTGCCAGCAGTGCCTGGGCTAATAGCAATCAGCCCCAGCATTTT. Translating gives CASSAWANSNQPQHF.

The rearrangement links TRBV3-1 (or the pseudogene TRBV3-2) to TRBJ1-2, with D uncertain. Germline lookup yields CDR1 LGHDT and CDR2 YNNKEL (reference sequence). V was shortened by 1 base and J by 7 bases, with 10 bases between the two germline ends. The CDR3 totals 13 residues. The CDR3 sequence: CASSQVVRAGYTF. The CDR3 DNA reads TGTGCCAGCAGCCAAGTCGTGAGGGCTGGCTACACCTTC.

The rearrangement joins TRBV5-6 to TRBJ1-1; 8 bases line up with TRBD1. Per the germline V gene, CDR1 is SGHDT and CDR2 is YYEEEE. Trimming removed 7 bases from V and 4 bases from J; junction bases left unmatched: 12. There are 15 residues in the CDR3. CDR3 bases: TGTGCCAGCCTACCCCAGGACAGGGCGTTCACTGAAGCTTTCTTT. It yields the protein CASLPQDRAFTEAFF.

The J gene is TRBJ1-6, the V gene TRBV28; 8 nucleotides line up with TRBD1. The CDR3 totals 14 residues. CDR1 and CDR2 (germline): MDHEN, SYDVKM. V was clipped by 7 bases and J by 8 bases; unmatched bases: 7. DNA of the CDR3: TGTGCCAGCAACACCGGGACAGGCTATTCACCCCTCCACTTT. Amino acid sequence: CASNTGTGYSPLHF.

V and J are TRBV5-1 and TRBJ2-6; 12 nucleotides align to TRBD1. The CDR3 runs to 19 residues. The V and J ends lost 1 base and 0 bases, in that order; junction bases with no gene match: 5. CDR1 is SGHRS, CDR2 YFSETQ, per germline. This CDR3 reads CASSLRGTGGRSGANVLTF. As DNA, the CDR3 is TGCGCCAGCAGCTTGAGGGGGACAGGGGGCCGCTCTGGGGCCAACGTCCTGACTTTC.

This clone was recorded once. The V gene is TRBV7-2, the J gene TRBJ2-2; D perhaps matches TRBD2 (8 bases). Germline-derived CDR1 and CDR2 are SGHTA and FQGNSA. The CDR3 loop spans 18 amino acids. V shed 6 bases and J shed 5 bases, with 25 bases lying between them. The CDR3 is CASRRGGGRPSGTGELFF. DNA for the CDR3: TGTGCCAGCAGGCGAGGGGGCGGGAGGCCTTCGGGGACCGGGGAGCTGTTTTTT.

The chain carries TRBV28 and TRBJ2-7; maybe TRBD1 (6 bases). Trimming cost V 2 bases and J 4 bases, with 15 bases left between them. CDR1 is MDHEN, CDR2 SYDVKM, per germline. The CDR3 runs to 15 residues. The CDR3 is CASSLLPRGGYEQYF. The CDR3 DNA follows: TGTGCCAGCAGTTTACTTCCCAGGGGCGGGTACGAGCAGTACTTC.

The CDR3 coding sequence is TGTGCCAGCAGCTTACGTACTAGCGGGAGGCTGGGGGAGACCCAGTACTTC. It translates to CASSLRTSGRLGETQYF. The J gene is TRBJ2-5, the V gene TRBV7-9, with TRBD2 identical over 12 bases. The CDR3 sequence is 17 residues long. Germline CDR1 SEHNR, CDR2 FQNEAQ (reference sequence). V shed 2 bases and J 5 bases; nucleotides not matched to a gene: 9.

Written as DNA, the CDR3 is TGTGCCAGTCTGCACCGGGGGGTAGGCAAAAACATTCAGTACTTC. Its protein product is CASLHRGVGKNIQYF. The V and J genes are TRBV27 and TRBJ2-4; 7 bases align to TRBD2. This CDR3 spans 15 amino acids. Germline V CDR1 and CDR2: MNHEY, SMNVEV (reference sequence). Trimming at V came to 9 bases and at J to 3 bases, leaving 11 bases not matched to a gene.

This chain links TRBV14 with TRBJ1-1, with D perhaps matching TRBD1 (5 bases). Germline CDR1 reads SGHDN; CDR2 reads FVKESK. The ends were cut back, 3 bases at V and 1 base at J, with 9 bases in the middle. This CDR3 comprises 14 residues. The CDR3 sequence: CASSQSGGNTEAFF. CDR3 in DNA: TGTGCCAGCAGCCAGAGCGGGGGGAACACTGAAGCTTTCTTT.

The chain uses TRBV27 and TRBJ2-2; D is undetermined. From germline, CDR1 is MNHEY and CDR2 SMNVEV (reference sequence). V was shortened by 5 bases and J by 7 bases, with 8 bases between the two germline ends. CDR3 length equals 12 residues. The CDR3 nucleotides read TGTGCCAGCAGTGCCCAGTACGGGGAGCTGTTTTTT. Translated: CASSAQYGELFF.

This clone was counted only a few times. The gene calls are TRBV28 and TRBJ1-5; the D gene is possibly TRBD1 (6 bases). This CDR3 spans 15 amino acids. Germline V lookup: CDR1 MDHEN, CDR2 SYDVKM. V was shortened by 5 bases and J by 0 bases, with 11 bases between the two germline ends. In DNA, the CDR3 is TGTGCCAGCAGTAGGACAGTCCATAGCAATCAGCCCCAGCATTTT. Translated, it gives CASSRTVHSNQPQHF.

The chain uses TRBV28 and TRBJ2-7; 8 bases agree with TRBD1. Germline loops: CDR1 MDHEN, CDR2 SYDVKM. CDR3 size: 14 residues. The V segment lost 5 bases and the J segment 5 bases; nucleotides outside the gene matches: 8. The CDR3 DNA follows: TGTGCCAGCAGTGTACCAGGGGGCCGAAACGAGCAGTACTTC. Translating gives CASSVPGGRNEQYF.